The clone carrying this T cell receptor (beta chain) was seen more than once but under ten times. The antigen remains undetermined. Isolation recovered at least 6 million PBMCs from every sample. V lost 2 bases and J 6 bases, leaving 10 bases between the germline ends. Germline assignment: CDR1 MNHEY and CDR2 SMNVEV (reference sequence). The CDR3 has 13 residues. This entry is derived from a study of blood T cells in healthy people across ages. Study findings and constraints: Reliance upon unsorted PBMCs precluded definitive naive versus antigen-experienced comparison.

Combining a sample-barcoded 5' primer with a J-beta primer mix, a second PCR ran for roughly 7 to 12 cycles. TCRdb passed the 5' RACE reads through MiXCR, listing each CDR3 protein once. The top ten hold approximately 23% of the sample, which has fewer than 700,000 distinct CDR3 sequences, 40% to 55% seen once. This rearrangement joins TRBV27 to TRBJ1-2, with D maybe TRBD1 (6 bases). Specimen: blood. This clonotype originated in a man at least 80 years old in good health. CDR3 protein: CASSLLGGDGYTF. For the CDR3, the DNA is TGTGCCAGCAGTTTACTAGGGGGGGATGGCTACACCTTC.